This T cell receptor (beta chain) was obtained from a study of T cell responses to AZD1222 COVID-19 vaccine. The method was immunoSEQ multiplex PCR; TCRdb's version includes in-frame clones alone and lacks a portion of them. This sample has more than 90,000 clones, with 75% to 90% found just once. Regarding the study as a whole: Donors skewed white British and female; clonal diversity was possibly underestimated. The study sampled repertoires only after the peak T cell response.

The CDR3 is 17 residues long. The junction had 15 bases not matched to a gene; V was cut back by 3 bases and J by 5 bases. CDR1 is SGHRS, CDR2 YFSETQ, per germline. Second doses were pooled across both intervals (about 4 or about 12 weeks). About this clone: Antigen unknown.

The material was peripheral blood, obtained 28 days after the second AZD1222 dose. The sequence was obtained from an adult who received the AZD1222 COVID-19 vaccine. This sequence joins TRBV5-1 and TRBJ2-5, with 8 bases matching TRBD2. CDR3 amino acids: CASSYEPGLGFRETQYF. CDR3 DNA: TGCGCCAGCAGCTACGAACCGGGACTAGGATTCAGGGAGACCCAGTACTTC.